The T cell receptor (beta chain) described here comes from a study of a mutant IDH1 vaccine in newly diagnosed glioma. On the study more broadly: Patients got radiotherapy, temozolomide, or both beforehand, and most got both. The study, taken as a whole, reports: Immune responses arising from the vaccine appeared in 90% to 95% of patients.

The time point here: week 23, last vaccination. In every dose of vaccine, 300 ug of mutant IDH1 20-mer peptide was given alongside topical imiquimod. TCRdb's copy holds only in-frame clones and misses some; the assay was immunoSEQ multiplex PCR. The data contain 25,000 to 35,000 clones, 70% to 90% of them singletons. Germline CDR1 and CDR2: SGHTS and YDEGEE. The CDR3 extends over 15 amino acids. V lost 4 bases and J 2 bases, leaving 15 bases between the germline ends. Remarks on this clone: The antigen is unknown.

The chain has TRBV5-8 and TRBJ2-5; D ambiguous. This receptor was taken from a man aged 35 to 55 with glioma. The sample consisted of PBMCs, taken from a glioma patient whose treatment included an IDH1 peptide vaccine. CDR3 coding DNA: TGTGCCAGCAGCCCATCCCCCCACCCGCAAGAGACCCAGTACTTC. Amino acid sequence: CASSPSPHPQETQYF.